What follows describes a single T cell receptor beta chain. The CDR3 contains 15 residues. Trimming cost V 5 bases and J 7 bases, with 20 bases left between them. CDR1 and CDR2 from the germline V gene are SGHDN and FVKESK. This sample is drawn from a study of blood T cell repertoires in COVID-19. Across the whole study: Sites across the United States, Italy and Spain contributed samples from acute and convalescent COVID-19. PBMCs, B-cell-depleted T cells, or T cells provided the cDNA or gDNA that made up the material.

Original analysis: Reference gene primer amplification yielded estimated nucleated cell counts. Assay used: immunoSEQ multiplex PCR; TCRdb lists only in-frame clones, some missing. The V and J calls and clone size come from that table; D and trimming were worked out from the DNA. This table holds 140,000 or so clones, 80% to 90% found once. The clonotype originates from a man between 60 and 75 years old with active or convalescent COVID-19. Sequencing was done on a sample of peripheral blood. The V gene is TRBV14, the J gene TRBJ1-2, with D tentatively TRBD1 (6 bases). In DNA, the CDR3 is TGTGCCAGCAGCGTCGGAGGGGGGGGAAGTGTTGGCTACACCTTC. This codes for CASSVGGGGSVGYTF.